A single TCR beta chain is shown here with its context. These data are taken from a study of CD8 T cells in Susac syndrome. There are 17 residues in the CDR3. After removal of 6 bases from V and 8 bases from J, the junction contained 15 bases not matched to a gene. A quantity of about 0.5 to 1 ug RNA underwent reverse transcription using random hexamers. TCRdb processed the immunoSEQ multiplex PCR reads anew with MiXCR; each CDR3 protein has one entry. The sample holds some 200,000 distinct CDR3 sequences; nearly 95% are singletons and the top ten take approximately 0.097%. The sequenced material came from CD4+ T cells from PBMCs. The TCR sequence derives from a human donor with multiple sclerosis. The V call is TRBV12-3 or TRBV12-4, the J call TRBJ2-2; TRBD2 aligns across 10 bases. Written as DNA, the CDR3 is TGTGCCAGCAGGCCCGCGGTTCTAGCGGGAGTTCTTGGGGAGCTGTTTTTT. It translates to CASRPAVLAGVLGELFF.